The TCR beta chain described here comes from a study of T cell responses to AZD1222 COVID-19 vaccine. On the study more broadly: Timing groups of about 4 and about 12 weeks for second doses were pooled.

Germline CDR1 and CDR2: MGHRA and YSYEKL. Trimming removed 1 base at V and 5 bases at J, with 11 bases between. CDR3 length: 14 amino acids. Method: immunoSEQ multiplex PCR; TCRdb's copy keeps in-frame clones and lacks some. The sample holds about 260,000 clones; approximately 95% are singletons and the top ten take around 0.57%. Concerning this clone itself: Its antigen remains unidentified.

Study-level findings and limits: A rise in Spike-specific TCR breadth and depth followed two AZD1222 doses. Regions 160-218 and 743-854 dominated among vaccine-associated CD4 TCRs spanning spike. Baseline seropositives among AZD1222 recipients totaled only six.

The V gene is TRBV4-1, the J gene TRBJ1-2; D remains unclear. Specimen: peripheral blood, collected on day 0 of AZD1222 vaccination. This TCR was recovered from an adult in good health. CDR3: CASSQGWVAYGYTF. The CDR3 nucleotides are TGCGCCAGCAGCCAAGGTTGGGTGGCTTATGGCTACACCTTC.